This paragraph reports one TCR beta chain. Its antigen is unknown. This entry is derived from a study of T cell responses to AZD1222 COVID-19 vaccine. Findings and limits, study-wide: Vaccine-associated CD4 TCRs ranged over spike, dominating at 160-218 and 743-854. Baseline seropositivity occurred in only six or seven AZD1222 recipients.

Measured with immunoSEQ multiplex PCR; TCRdb has only the in-frame clones, and not every one. The profile shows more than 100,000 clones, around 91% of them singletons. This specimen was peripheral blood, taken on day 0 of AZD1222 vaccination. The origin of this receptor is an adult in good health.

This CDR3 is CASSPRGRGNTEAFF. In DNA, the CDR3 is TGTGCCAGCAGCCCTCGGGGCAGGGGGAACACTGAAGCTTTCTTT. The chain carries TRBV3-1 (or the pseudogene TRBV3-2) and TRBJ1-1; D might be TRBD1 (6 bases). Trimming pared 4 bases from V and 1 base from J, leaving 13 bases between. The CDR3 is 15 amino acids. CDR1 and CDR2 (germline): LGHDT, YNNKEL (reference sequence).